These 15 T cell receptor beta chains came from one sample sequenced in a study of cytomegalovirus exposure and HLA in healthy donors listed by TCRdb under 2017. Libraries were made using the immunoSEQ multiplex PCR assay. For the multiplex PCR, a mixture combining 60 forward primers for TCR Vbeta segments and 13 reverse primers for TCR Jbeta segments was used. The table was pulled from immuneACCESS by TCRdb, which kept in-frame rearrangements only. Such tables lose some clones; where checked, under half of the loss comes from unresolved V genes, and the rest has no known cause. The sample profile shows fewer than 100,000 clones; around four fifths of them were found once. The ten largest clonotypes hold less than 0.95% of the sample. Material: PBMCs. The receptors stem from an older woman in good health and CMV-seronegative.

This chain uses TRBV4-3 with TRBJ2-1; tentative D call: TRBD2 (6 bases). CDR1 and CDR2 from the germline V gene are LGHNA and YSLEER. The CDR3 sequence is 15 residues long. Between the trimmed V and J ends, which lost 4 bases and 0 bases, there was a span of 10 bases. The CDR3 region has the DNA TGCGCCAGCAGCCCCGGGACTCCCTCCTACAATGAGCAGTTCTTC. Translation gives CASSPGTPSYNEQFF.

This chain joins TRBV19 and TRBJ2-1, with unresolved D. Germline V gene lookup returns CDR1 LNHDA and CDR2 SQIVND (reference sequence). CDR3 length: 14 residues. The V end lost 10 bases, the J end lost 2 bases, and 15 bases lay between the germline ends. The chain's CDR3 is CATATDSAYNEQFF. The CDR3, as DNA: TGTGCCACCGCAACAGATTCAGCCTACAATGAGCAGTTCTTC.

This CDR3 reads CASTFQAPFTDTQYF. CDR3 in DNA: TGTGCCAGCACCTTCCAGGCCCCGTTCACAGATACGCAGTATTTT. The chain is built from TRBV28 and TRBJ2-3; D not resolved. Per germline, CDR1 MDHEN and CDR2 SYDVKM. Trimming cost V 7 bases and J 2 bases, with 16 bases left between them. CDR3 length equals 15 residues.

This chain connects TRBV7-8 to TRBJ2-1, with D maybe TRBD2 (6 bases). Trimming cost V 5 bases and J 4 bases, with 12 bases left between them. The CDR3 extends over 14 amino acids. Germline V CDR1 and CDR2: SGHVS, FQNEAQ. This CDR3 reads CASSTPDYYNEQFF. The CDR3 nucleotides are TGTGCCAGCAGCACCCCGGACTATTACAATGAGCAGTTCTTC.

The rearrangement joins TRBV25-1 to TRBJ2-5, with 8 bases that match TRBD2. V gave up 2 bases and J gave up 9 bases; unmatched junction bases: 8. This CDR3 contains 14 residues. The germline CDR1 and CDR2 sequences are MGHDK and SYGVNS. The CDR3 here is CASSELLAGGAQYF. CDR3 in DNA: TGTGCCAGCAGTGAACTGCTAGCGGGTGGGGCCCAGTACTTC. Complete variable domain (other parts from reference TRBV25-1 and TRBJ2-5): EADIYQTPRYLVIGTGKKITLECSQTMGHDKMYWYQQDPGMELHLIHYSYGVNSTEKGDLSSESTVSRIRTEHFPLTLESARPSHTSQYLCASSELLAGGAQYFGPGTRLLVL.

The gene calls are TRBV19 and TRBJ2-5, with D hard to call. Between the trimmed V and J ends, which lost 10 bases and 5 bases, there was a span of 5 bases. Germline V gene sequence: CDR1 LNHDA, CDR2 SQIVND (reference sequence). This CDR3 has 9 amino acids. CDR3 in amino acids: CATLETQYF. The DNA for the CDR3 is TGTGCCACCCTGGAGACCCAGTACTTC. Complete variable domain (other parts from reference TRBV19 and TRBJ2-5): DGGITQSPKYLFRKEGQNVTLSCEQNLNHDAMYWYRQDPGQGLRLIYYSQIVNDFQKGDIAEGYSVSREKKESFPLTVTSAQKNPTAFYLCATLETQYFGPGTRLLVL.

The chain's CDR3 is CASSPRGGGGTDTQYF. The CDR3 DNA is TGTGCCAGCTCACCTCGTGGCGGGGGTGGGACAGATACGCAGTATTTT. The chain uses TRBV18 and TRBJ2-3; 7 positions agree with TRBD2. After removal of 3 bases from V and 3 bases from J, the junction contained 9 bases not matched to a gene. Germline V gene sequence: CDR1 KGHSH, CDR2 LQKENI. The CDR3 extends over 16 amino acids.

The chain links TRBV7-2 to TRBJ2-7; D may be TRBD2 (6 bases). The CDR3 sequence is 13 residues long. CDR1 is SGHTA and CDR2 is FQGNSA in the germline V gene. Between the trimmed V and J ends, which lost 0 bases and 7 bases, there was a span of 10 bases. The CDR3 here is CASSLARGGEQYF. The DNA for the CDR3 is TGTGCCAGCAGCTTAGCGCGCGGAGGGGAGCAGTACTTC.

This chain joins TRBV6-5 and TRBJ2-7; perhaps TRBD1 as D (5 bases). The CDR3 totals 13 residues. Germline V gene data show CDR1 as MNHEY and CDR2 as SVGAGI. V was trimmed by 6 bases and J by 0 bases, leaving 9 bases between them. The CDR3 bases are TGTGCCAGCAGGGGGCCCCGCTCCTACGAGCAGTACTTC. Encoded protein: CASRGPRSYEQYF.

The chain recombines TRBV6-5 with TRBJ1-6, with TRBD1 as a possible D gene (5 bases). Germline V gene sequence: CDR1 MNHEY, CDR2 SVGAGI. V lost 2 bases, J lost 8 bases, and 13 bases lay in between. The CDR3 spans 15 residues. DNA for the CDR3: TGTGCCAGCAGTTACGTTAGGGGTGGCGATTCACCCCTCCACTTT. Protein product: CASSYVRGGDSPLHF.

The chain employs TRBV30 and TRBJ2-1, with D perhaps TRBD1 (5 bases). The CDR3 is 14 residues long. Germline loops: CDR1 GTSNPN, CDR2 SVGIG (reference sequence). The germline V and J ends were trimmed by 0 bases and 1 base, with 7 bases remaining between them. In DNA form, the CDR3 reads TGTGCCTGGAGTGTAGGGGCTTCCTACAATGAGCAGTTCTTC. Its translation is CAWSVGASYNEQFF.

This chain uses TRBV9 with TRBJ1-5, with 12 nucleotides matching TRBD1. J was trimmed by 7 bases and V by 4 bases; bases with no gene match: 6. Germline values: CDR1 SGDLS, CDR2 YYNGEE. The length of the CDR3 is 15 residues. CDR3 protein: CASSPGTGGGQPQHF. In nucleotides, the CDR3 is TGTGCCAGCAGCCCCGGGACAGGGGGCGGGCAGCCCCAGCATTTT.

The genes are TRBV18 and TRBJ2-6, with 8 bases lining up with TRBD1. Germline loops: CDR1 KGHSH, CDR2 LQKENI. V was pared by 3 bases and J by 0 bases, with 16 bases of the junction left unmatched. The length of the CDR3 is 21 residues. CDR3 protein: CASSPVTPGQALFSGANVLTF. CDR3 nucleotides: TGTGCCAGCTCACCCGTTACTCCGGGACAGGCATTATTCTCTGGGGCCAACGTCCTGACTTTC.

This clone showed up just a few times. The chain links TRBV10-3 to TRBJ1-1, with TRBD1 as a possible D gene (5 bases). Deletions cut 0 bases from V and 1 base from J, with 9 bases between. Germline V CDR1 and CDR2: ENHRY, SYGVKD. This CDR3 spans 15 amino acids. The CDR3 loop is CAISESWGRNTEAFF. The DNA of the CDR3 is TGTGCCATCAGTGAGTCGTGGGGCCGGAACACTGAAGCTTTCTTT.

This rearrangement joins TRBV18 to TRBJ2-3; 14 nucleotides match TRBD2. Trimming cost V 7 bases and J 6 bases; bases outside gene matches: 9. This CDR3 contains 16 residues. Per the germline V gene, CDR1 is KGHSH and CDR2 is LQKENI. As DNA, the CDR3 is TGTGCCAGCTTATCGGGACTAGCGGGAGAGGTGGATACGCAGTATTTT. Translated: CASLSGLAGEVDTQYF.